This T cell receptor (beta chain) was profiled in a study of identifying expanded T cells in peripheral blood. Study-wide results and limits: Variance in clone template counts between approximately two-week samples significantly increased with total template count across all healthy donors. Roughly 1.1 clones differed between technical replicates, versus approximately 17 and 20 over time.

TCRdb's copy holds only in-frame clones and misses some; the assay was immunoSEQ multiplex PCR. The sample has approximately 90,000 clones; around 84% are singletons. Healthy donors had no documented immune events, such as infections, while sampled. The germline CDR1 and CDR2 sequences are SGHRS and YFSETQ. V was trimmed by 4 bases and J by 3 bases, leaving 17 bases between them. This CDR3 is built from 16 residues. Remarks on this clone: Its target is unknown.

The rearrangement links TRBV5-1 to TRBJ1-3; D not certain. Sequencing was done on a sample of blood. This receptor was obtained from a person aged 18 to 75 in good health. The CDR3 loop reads CASSPLGQVFGNTIYF. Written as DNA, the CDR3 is TGCGCCAGCAGCCCCCTAGGCCAGGTCTTTGGAAACACCATATATTTT. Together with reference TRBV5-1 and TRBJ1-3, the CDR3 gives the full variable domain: KAGVTQTPRYLIKTRGQQVTLSCSPISGHRSVSWYQQTPGQGLQFLFEYFSETQRNKGNFPGRFSGRQFSNSRSEMNVSTLELGDSALYLCASSPLGQVFGNTIYFGEGSWLTVV.